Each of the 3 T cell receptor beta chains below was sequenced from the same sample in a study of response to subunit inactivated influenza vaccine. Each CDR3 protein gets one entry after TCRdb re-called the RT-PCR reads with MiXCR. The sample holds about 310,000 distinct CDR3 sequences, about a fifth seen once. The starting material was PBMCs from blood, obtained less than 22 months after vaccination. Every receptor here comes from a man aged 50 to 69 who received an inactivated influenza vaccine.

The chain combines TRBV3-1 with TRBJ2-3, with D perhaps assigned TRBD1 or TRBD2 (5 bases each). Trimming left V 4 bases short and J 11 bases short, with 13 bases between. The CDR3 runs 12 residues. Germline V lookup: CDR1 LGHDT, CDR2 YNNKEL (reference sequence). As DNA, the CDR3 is TGTGCCAGCAGCCGACGAAGGGACCTGCAGTATTTT. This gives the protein CASSRRRDLQYF.

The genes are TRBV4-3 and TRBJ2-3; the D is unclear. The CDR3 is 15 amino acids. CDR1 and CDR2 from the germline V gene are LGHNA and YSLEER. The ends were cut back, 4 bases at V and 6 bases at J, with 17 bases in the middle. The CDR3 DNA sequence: TGCGCCAGCAGCCCGCTTCTTTCCCTGGGGGATACGCAGTATTTT. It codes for CASSPLLSLGDTQYF.

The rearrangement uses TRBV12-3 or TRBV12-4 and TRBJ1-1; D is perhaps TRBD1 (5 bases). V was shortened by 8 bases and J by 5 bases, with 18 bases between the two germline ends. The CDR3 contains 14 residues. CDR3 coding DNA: TGTGCCAGCGGACGCGGGACGAGGGAAACTGAAGCTTTCTTT. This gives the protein CASGRGTRETEAFF.